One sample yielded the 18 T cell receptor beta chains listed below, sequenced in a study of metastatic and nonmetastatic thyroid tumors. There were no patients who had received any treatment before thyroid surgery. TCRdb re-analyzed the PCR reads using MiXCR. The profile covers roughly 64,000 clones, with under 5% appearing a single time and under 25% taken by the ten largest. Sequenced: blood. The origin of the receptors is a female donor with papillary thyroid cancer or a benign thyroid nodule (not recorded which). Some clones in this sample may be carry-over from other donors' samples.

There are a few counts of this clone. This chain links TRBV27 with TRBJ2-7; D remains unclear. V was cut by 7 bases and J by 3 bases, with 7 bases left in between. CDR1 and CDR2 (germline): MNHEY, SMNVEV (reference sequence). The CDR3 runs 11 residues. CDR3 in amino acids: CASTLFYEQYF. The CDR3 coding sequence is TGTGCCAGCACTCTCTTCTACGAGCAGTACTTC.

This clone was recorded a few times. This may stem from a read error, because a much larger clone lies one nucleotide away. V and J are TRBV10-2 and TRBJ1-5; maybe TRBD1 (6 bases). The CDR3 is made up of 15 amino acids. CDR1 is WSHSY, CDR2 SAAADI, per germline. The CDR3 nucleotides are TGCGCCAGCAGGGGGGCGGATGATAACAATCAGCCCCATCATTTT. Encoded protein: CASRGADDNNQPHHF.

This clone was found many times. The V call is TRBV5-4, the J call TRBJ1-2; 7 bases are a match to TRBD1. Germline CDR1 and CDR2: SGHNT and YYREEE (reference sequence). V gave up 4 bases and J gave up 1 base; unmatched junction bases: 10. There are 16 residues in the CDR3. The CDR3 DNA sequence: TGTGCCAGCAGCCAACCCAAGACAGGGATTAACTATGGCTACACCTTC. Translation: CASSQPKTGINYGYTF.

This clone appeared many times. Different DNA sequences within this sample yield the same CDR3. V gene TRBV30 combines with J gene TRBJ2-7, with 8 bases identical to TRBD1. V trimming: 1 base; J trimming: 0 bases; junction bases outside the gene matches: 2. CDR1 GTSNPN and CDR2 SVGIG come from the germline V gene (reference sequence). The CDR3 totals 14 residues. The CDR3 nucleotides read TGTGCCTGGAGTGGGACAGGGATCTCCTACGAGCAGTACTTC. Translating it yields CAWSGTGISYEQYF.

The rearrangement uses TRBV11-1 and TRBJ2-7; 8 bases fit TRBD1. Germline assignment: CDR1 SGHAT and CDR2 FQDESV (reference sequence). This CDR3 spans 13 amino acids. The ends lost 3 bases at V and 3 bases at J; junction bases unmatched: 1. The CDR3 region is CASSFGQGYEQYF. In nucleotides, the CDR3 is TGTGCCAGCAGCTTCGGACAGGGCTACGAGCAGTACTTC.

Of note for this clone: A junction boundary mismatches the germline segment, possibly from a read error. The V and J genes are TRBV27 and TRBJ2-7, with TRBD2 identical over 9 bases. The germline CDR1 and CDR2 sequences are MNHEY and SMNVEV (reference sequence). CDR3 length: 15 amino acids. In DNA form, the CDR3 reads TGTGCCAGCAGTTTATGCGGTAGCGGGAGATTCGAGCATTACTTC. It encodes CASSLCGSGRFEHYF.

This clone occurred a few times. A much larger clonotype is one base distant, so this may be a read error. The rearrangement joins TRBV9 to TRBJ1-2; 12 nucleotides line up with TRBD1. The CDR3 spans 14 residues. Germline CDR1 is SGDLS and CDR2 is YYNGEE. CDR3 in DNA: TGTGCCATCAGCGAGGGACAGGGGGCGCGAGGCTACACCTTC. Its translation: CAISEGQGARGYTF.

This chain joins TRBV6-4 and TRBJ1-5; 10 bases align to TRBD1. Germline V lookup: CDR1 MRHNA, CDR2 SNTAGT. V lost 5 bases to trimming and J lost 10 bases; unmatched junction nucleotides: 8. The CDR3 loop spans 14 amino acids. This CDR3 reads CASSPGTGADPQHF. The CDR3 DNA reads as TGTGCCAGCAGTCCCGGGACAGGGGCGGATCCCCAGCATTTT.

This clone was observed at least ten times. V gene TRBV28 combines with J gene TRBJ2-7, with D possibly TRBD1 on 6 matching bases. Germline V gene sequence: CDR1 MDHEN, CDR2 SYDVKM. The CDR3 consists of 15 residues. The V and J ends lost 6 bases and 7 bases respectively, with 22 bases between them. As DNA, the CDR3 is TGTGCCAGCAGATACAGGGCCATTACGTCTCGGGAGCAGTACTTC. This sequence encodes CASRYRAITSREQYF. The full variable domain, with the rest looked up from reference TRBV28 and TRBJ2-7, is DVKVTQSSRYLVKRTGEKVFLECVQDMDHENMFWYRQDPGLGLRLIYFSYDVKMKEKGDIPEGYSVSREKKERFSLILESASTNQTSMYLCASRYRAITSREQYFGPGTRLTVT.

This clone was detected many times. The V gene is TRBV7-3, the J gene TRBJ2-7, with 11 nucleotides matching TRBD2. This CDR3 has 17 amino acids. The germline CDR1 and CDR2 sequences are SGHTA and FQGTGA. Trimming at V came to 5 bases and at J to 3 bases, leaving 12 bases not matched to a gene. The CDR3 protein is CASSPRPPSGRNYEQYF. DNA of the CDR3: TGTGCCAGCAGCCCCCGCCCCCCTAGCGGGAGGAACTACGAGCAGTACTTC.

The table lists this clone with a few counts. CDR3 protein: CSARDPGTGKNTEAFF. Written as DNA, the CDR3 is TGCAGTGCTAGAGATCCTGGGACAGGGAAGAACACTGAAGCTTTCTTT. The V call is TRBV20-1, the J call TRBJ1-1, with 9 bases that match TRBD1. V shed 0 bases, J shed 1 base, and the junction held 6 bases outside the gene matches. The CDR3 runs to 16 residues. Germline values: CDR1 DFQATT, CDR2 SNEGSKA (reference sequence).

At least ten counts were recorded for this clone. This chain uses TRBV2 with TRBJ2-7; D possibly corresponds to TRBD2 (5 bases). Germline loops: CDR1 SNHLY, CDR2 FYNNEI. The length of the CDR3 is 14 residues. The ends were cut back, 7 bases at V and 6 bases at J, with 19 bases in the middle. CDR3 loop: CASTAEGRRSEQYF. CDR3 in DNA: TGTGCCAGCACTGCTGAAGGGCGGAGGTCCGAGCAGTACTTC.

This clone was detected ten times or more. DNA for the CDR3: TGCAGTGCTAGAGGGGCCCCGCGTTCAGGGGCCTGGGAGACCCAGTACTTC. Translated: CSARGAPRSGAWETQYF. The genes are TRBV20-1 and TRBJ2-5, with TRBD1 as a possible D gene (6 bases). Looked up from germline, CDR1 is DFQATT and CDR2 is SNEGSKA (reference sequence). V was trimmed by 1 base and J by 5 bases, leaving 23 bases between them. The CDR3 length is 17 residues.

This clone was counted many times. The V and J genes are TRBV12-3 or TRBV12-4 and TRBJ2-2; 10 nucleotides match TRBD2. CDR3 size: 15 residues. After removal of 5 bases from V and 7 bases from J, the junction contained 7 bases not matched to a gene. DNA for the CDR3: TGTGCCAGCAGTCCCCCGGGACTAGCGCTCGGGGAGCTGTTTTTT. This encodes CASSPPGLALGELFF.

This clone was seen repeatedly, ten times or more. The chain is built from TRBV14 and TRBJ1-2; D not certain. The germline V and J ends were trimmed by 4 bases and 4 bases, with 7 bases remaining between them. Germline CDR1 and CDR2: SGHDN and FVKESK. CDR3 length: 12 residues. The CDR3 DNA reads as TGTGCCAGCAGCCCCTCCAGCTATGGCTACACCTTC. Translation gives CASSPSSYGYTF.

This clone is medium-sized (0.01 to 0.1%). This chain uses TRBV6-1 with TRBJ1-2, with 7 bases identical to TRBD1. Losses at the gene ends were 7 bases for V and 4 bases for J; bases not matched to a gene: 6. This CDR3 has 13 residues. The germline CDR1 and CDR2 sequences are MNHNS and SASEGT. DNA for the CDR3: TGTGCCAGCAACAAACAGGGGAGCTATGGCTACACCTTC. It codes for CASNKQGSYGYTF.

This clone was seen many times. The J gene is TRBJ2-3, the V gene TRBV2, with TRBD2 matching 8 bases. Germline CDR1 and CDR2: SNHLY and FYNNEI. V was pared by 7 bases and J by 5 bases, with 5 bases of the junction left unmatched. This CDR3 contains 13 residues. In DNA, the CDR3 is TGTGCCAGCACCCCCGGGACTAGAGATACGCAGTATTTT. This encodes CASTPGTRDTQYF.

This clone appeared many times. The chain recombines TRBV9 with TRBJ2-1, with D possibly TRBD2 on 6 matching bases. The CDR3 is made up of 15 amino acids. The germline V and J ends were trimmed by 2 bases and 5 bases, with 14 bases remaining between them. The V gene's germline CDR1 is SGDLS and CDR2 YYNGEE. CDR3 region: CASSVEAGSDNEQFF. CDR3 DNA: TGTGCCAGCAGCGTCGAGGCGGGAAGCGACAATGAGCAGTTCTTC.